This record covers a single T cell receptor beta chain. Its target is not known. Measured with immunoSEQ multiplex PCR; TCRdb has only the in-frame clones, and not every one. This sample has some 98,000 clones, with roughly 89% found just once. Trimming cost V 1 base and J 8 bases; bases outside gene matches: 10. Per the germline V gene, CDR1 is LNHNV and CDR2 is YYDKDF (reference sequence). The CDR3 spans 16 residues. This sample was included in a study of cytomegalovirus exposure and HLA in healthy donors. Study outcomes and limitations: In the roughly 120 validation repertoires, a later analysis found that first-cohort TCR clusters tended to co-occur.

The chain carries TRBV15 and TRBJ1-4, with TRBD1 matching 7 bases. The sample was PBMCs. The clonotype originates from a woman aged 30 to 39 in good health and CMV-seronegative. CDR3 loop: CATSRAGRGLGEKLFF. CDR3 DNA sequence: TGTGCCACCAGCAGAGCCGGGAGGGGGCTGGGAGAAAAACTGTTTTTT.